This passage covers 12 T cell receptor beta chains from one sample sequenced in a study of CD8+CD57+ T cells in acquired aplastic anemia. Sequencing involved patients with CD8+CD57+ cell expansion previously shown by flow cytometry. Profiling that covered TCR beta VDJ and CDR3 relied on genomic DNA as its template. TCRdb ran MiXCR on the reads and lists one entry per CDR3 protein. In the table there are 310,000 or so distinct CDR3 sequences, approximately 60% of which are singletons. The sample was sorted CD4+, CD8+, or CD8+CD57+ T cells (not recorded which) from PBMCs. These receptors were taken from a human donor with aplastic anemia.

This clonotype was detected a few times. The chain employs TRBV7-2 and TRBJ2-7; D is unclear. CDR1 is SGHTA, CDR2 FQGNSA, per germline. The germline V and J ends were trimmed by 11 bases and 2 bases, with 13 bases remaining between them. The CDR3 spans 12 residues. The CDR3 reads CACLGPTYEQYF. The CDR3 DNA is TGTGCCTGTTTAGGTCCAACCTACGAGCAGTACTTC. Full variable domain (rest looked up from reference TRBV7-2 and TRBJ2-7): GAGVSQSPSNKVTEKGKDVELRCDPISGHTALYWYRQSLGQGLEFLIYFQGNSAPDKSGLPSDRFSAERTGGSVSTLTIQRTQQEDSAVYLCACLGPTYEQYFGPGTRLTVT.

This chain joins TRBV20-1 and TRBJ2-5, with D perhaps matching TRBD2 (6 bases). The ends were cut back, 2 bases at V and 5 bases at J, with 9 bases in the middle. Per germline, CDR1 DFQATT and CDR2 SNEGSKA (reference sequence). The CDR3 totals 12 residues. The CDR3 nucleotides are TGCAGTGCTAGAACTAGCTGGGAGACCCAGTACTTC. It is translated as CSARTSWETQYF.

J is TRBJ2-7 and V is TRBV10-1; the match to TRBD1 covers 7 bases. Trimming at V came to 0 bases and at J to 2 bases, leaving 7 bases not matched to a gene. This CDR3 is built from 16 residues. Germline V gives CDR1 WNHNN, CDR2 SYGVQD (reference sequence). CDR3 nucleotides: TGCGCCAGCAGTGAGTCAAGGGGGCAGGGAACCTACGAGCAGTACTTC. Protein sequence: CASSESRGQGTYEQYF.

This clonotype was seen a single time. J is TRBJ2-5 and V is TRBV7-2, with D perhaps TRBD2 (5 bases). V gave up 5 bases and J gave up 5 bases, with 12 bases separating them. CDR1 SGHTA and CDR2 FQGNSA come from the germline V gene. This CDR3 spans 13 amino acids. CDR3: CASSRNSGETQYF. The CDR3, as DNA: TGTGCCAGCAGCCGAAACTCGGGGGAGACCCAGTACTTC.

Only a few counts were recorded for this clonotype. The rearrangement uses TRBV7-9 and TRBJ2-2; maybe TRBD1 (5 bases). V was clipped by 6 bases and J by 2 bases, with 16 bases between them. The CDR3 consists of 16 residues. Germline CDR1 is SEHNR and CDR2 is FQNEAQ (reference sequence). As DNA, the CDR3 is TGTGCCAGCAGGGTGGGTCAAGGGGTCAACACCGGGGAGCTGTTTTTT. Protein product: CASRVGQGVNTGELFF.

In this sample, this clonotype turned up many times. This rearrangement joins TRBV5-1 to TRBJ2-3, with 7 bases identical to TRBD2. Trimming cost V 4 bases and J 3 bases; bases outside gene matches: 11. This CDR3 has 16 residues. Germline loops: CDR1 SGHRS, CDR2 YFSETQ. The chain's CDR3 is CASSNGARGSTDTQYF. The CDR3 DNA follows: TGCGCCAGCAGCAACGGGGCTCGCGGGAGTACAGATACGCAGTATTTT.

At least ten counts were recorded for this clonotype. The chain carries TRBV5-1 and TRBJ2-7; 7 bases match TRBD2. CDR3 length: 16 residues. Germline V CDR1 and CDR2: SGHRS, YFSETQ. V lost 4 bases, J lost 4 bases, and 14 bases stayed unmatched. For the CDR3, the DNA is TGCGCCAGCAGCCCCCAGGGACTACCGGGAACTTACGAGCAGTACTTC. Its translation: CASSPQGLPGTYEQYF.

At least ten counts were recorded for this clonotype. The rearrangement links TRBV12-5 to TRBJ2-7; TRBD2 might be the D (5 bases). The CDR3 covers 16 residues. V was trimmed by 0 bases and J by 3 bases, leaving 15 bases between them. Germline CDR1 is LGHNT and CDR2 is FRNRAP. This CDR3 reads CASGLVLGRSHYEQYF. The CDR3 DNA reads TGTGCTAGTGGTTTGGTTTTGGGGAGATCCCACTACGAGCAGTACTTC.

The chain combines TRBV7-3 with TRBJ2-7, with no clear D. Trimming cost V 0 bases and J 0 bases, with 12 bases left between them. This CDR3 region has 16 residues. Germline loops: CDR1 SGHTA, CDR2 FQGTGA. CDR3 DNA: TGTGCCAGCAGCTTAACGGGCACAGCGAGCTCCTACGAGCAGTACTTC. This gives the protein CASSLTGTASSYEQYF.

The gene calls are TRBV20-1 and TRBJ2-7; 10 nucleotides match TRBD2. Germline CDR1 reads DFQATT; CDR2 reads SNEGSKA (reference sequence). The CDR3 sequence is 15 residues long. Trimming at V came to 1 base and at J to 4 bases, leaving 7 bases not matched to a gene. The CDR3 DNA reads TGCAGTGCTAGAGTCTCAGCGGGAGGGTTTTACGAGCAGTACTTC. It translates to CSARVSAGGFYEQYF.

The chain is built from TRBV9 and TRBJ2-5, with 13 bases that match TRBD2. Germline V gene sequence: CDR1 SGDLS, CDR2 YYNGEE. The V gene end was trimmed by 3 bases and the J gene end by 4 bases; junction bases not matched to a gene: 9. The CDR3 loop spans 17 amino acids. The chain's CDR3 is CASSAGVLAGGPETQYF. DNA for the CDR3: TGTGCCAGCAGCGCTGGGGTACTAGCGGGGGGGCCAGAGACCCAGTACTTC.

This clonotype occurred many times. The chain is built from TRBV19 and TRBJ2-7; D is perhaps TRBD2 (6 bases). The CDR3 is 15 residues long. Germline V lookup: CDR1 LNHDA, CDR2 SQIVND (reference sequence). V gave up 4 bases and J gave up 3 bases, with 16 bases separating them. CDR3 loop: CASSTTSFSSYEQYF. In DNA form, the CDR3 reads TGTGCCAGTAGTACAACTAGCTTCTCAAGCTACGAGCAGTACTTC.